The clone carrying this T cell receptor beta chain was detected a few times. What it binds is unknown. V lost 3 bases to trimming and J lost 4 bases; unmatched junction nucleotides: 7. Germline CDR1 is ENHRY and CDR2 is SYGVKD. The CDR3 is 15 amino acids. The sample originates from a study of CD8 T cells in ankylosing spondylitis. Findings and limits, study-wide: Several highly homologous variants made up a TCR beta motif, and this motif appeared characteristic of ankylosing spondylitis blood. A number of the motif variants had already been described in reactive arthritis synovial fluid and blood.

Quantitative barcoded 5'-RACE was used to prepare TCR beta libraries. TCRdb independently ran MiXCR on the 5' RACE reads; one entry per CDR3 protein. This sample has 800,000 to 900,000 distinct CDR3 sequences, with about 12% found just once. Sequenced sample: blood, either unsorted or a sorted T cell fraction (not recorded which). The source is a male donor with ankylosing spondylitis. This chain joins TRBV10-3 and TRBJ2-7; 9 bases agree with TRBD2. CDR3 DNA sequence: TGTGCCATCAGTGAACTCGGACTAGCGTTGTACGAGCAGTACTTC. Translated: CAISELGLALYEQYF.